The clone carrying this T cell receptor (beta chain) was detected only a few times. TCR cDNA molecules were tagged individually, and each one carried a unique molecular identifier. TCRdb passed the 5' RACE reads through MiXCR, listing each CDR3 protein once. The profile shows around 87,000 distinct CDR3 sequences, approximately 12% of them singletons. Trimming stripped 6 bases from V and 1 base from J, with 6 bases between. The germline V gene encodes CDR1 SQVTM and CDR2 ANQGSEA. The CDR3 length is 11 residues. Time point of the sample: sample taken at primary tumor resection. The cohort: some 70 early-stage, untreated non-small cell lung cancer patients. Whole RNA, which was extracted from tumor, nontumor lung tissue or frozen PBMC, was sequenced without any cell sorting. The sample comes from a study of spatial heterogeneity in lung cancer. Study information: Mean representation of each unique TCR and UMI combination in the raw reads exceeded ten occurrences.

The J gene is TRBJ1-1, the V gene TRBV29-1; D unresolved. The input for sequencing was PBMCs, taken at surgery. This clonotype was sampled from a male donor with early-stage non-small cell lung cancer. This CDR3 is CSVAKNTEAFF. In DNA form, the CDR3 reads TGCAGCGTCGCCAAGAACACTGAAGCTTTCTTT.